The clone carrying this T cell receptor beta chain was seen at least ten times. Its antigen is undetermined. This sample was taken from a study of early T cells in non-severe SARS-CoV-2 infection. Study-level information: The authors sequenced bulk RNA from unsorted whole blood, leaving chains unpaired.

General study results and limits: Comparison of clonotypes with VDJdb favored anti-spike CD8 responses while missing private and CD4 specificities.

The TCR library protocol attached unique molecular identifiers to the individual cDNA molecules. One entry per CDR3 protein results from TCRdb running MiXCR on the 5' RACE reads. The sample has around 67,000 distinct CDR3 sequences; around 13% are singletons. This CDR3 is 16 amino acids long. Trimming shortened V by 4 bases and J by 3 bases, and 16 bases separated the two germline ends. Germline V CDR1 and CDR2: MNHEY, SMNVEV (reference sequence). The genes are TRBV27 and TRBJ1-3; possibly TRBD1 for D (6 bases). This TCR was recovered from an adult who was a healthcare worker with PCR-confirmed SARS-CoV-2 infection or an uninfected control (not recorded which). Sequencing was done on a sample of whole blood. The CDR3 here is CASSSYPDSNGNTIYF. CDR3 DNA sequence: TGTGCCAGCAGTTCCTACCCGGACAGTAATGGAAACACCATATATTTT.